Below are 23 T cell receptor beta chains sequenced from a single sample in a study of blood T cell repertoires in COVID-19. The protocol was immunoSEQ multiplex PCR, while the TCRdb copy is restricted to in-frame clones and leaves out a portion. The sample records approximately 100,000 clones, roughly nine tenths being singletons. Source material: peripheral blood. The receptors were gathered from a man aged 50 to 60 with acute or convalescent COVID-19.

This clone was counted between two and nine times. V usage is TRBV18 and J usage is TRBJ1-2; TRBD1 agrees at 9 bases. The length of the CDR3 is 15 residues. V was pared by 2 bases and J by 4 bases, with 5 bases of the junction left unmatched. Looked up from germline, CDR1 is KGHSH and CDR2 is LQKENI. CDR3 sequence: CASSPYATGGYGYTF. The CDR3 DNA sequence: TGTGCCAGCTCACCATACGCGACAGGGGGCTATGGCTACACCTTC.

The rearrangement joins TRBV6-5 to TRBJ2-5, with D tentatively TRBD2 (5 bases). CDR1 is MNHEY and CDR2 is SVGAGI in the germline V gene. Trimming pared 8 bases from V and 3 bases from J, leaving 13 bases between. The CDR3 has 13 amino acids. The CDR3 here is CASGNRGKETQYF. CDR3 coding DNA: TGTGCCAGCGGCAACCGGGGAAAAGAGACCCAGTACTTC.

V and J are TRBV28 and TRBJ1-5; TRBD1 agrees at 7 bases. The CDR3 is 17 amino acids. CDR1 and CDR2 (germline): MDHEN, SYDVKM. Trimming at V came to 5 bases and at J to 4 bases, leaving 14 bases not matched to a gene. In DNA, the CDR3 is TGTGCCAGCAGTCACCTCTCTACAGGGGCGGGGAATCAGCCCCAGCATTTT. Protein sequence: CASSHLSTGAGNQPQHF.

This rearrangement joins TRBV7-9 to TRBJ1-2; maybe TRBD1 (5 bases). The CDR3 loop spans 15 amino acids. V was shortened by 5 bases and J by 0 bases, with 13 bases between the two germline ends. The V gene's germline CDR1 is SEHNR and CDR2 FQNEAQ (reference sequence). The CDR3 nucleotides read TGTGCCAGCAGCCCGCGACAGAATCCTAACTATGGCTACACCTTC. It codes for CASSPRQNPNYGYTF.

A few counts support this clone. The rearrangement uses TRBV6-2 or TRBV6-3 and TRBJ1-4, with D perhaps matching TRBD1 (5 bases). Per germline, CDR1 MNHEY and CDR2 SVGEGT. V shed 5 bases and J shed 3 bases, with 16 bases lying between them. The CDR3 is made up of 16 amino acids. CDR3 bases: TGTGCCAGCAGTAACCCATCCGGAGGGGCTAATGAAAAACTGTTTTTT. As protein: CASSNPSGGANEKLFF.

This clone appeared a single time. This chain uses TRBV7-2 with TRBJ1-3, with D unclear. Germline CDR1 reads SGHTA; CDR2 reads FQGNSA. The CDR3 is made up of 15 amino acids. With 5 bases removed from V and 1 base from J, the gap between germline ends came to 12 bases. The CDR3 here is CASSGVPGSGNTIYF. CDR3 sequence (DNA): TGTGCCAGCAGCGGAGTCCCGGGGTCTGGAAACACCATATATTTT.

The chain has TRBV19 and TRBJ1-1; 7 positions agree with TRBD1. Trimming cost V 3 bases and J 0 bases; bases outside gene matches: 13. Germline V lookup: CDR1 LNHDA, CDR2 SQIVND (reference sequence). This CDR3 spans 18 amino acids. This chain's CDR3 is CASSISTGRIVMNTEAFF. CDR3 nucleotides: TGTGCCAGTAGTATCTCGACAGGGCGGATTGTCATGAACACTGAAGCTTTCTTT. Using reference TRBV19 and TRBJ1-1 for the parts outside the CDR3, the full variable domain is DGGITQSPKYLFRKEGQNVTLSCEQNLNHDAMYWYRQDPGQGLRLIYYSQIVNDFQKGDIAEGYSVSREKKESFPLTVTSAQKNPTAFYLCASSISTGRIVMNTEAFFGQGTRLTVV.

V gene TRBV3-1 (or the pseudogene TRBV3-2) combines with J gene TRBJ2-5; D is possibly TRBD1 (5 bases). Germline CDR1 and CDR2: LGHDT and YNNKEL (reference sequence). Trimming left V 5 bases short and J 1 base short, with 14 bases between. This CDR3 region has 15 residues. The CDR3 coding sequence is TGTGCCAGCAGCTCCAGGGTGAGCCCCCAAGAGACCCAGTACTTC. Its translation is CASSSRVSPQETQYF.

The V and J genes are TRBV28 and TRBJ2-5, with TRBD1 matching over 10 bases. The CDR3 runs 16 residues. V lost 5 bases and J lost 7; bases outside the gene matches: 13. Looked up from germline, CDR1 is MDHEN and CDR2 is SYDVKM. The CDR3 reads CASSLSLTGGLGTQYF. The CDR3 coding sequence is TGTGCCAGCAGTCTTTCCTTGACAGGGGGCTTAGGGACCCAGTACTTC.

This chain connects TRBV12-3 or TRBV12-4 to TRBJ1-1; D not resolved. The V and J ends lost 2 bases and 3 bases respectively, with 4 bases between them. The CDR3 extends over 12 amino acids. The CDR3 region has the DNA TGTGCCAGCAGTTTACAGTACACTGAAGCTTTCTTT. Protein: CASSLQYTEAFF.

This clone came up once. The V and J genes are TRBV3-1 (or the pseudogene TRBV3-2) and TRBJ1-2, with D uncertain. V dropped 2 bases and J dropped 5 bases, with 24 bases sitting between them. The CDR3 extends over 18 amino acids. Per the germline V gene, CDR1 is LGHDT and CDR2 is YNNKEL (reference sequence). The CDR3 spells CASSQSRVDQPPRYGYTF. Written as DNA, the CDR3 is TGTGCCAGCAGCCAATCGAGGGTAGACCAGCCGCCTCGATATGGCTACACCTTC.

CDR3 nucleotide sequence: TGTGCCAGCAGTGGCAGGTTCAACACTGAAGCTTTCTTT. Protein product: CASSGRFNTEAFF. This chain connects TRBV2 to TRBJ1-1; D unclear. Looked up from germline, CDR1 is SNHLY and CDR2 is FYNNEI. The ends were cut back, 4 bases at V and 2 bases at J, with 8 bases in the middle. This CDR3 region has 13 residues.

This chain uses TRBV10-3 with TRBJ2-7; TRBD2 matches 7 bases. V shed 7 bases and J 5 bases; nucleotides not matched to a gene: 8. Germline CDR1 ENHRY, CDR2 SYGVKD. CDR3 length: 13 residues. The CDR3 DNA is TGTGCCATCAAAGTTTCGGCGGGGGACGAGCAGTACTTC. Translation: CAIKVSAGDEQYF.

DNA of the CDR3: TGTGCCAGCAGTCTCCAGGGGGCATCTGGAAACACCATATATTTT. Protein: CASSLQGASGNTIYF. The chain joins TRBV6-5 to TRBJ1-3, with TRBD1 matching 8 bases. Germline CDR1 is MNHEY and CDR2 is SVGAGI. V shed 5 bases and J 1 base; nucleotides not matched to a gene: 4. The CDR3 has 15 amino acids.

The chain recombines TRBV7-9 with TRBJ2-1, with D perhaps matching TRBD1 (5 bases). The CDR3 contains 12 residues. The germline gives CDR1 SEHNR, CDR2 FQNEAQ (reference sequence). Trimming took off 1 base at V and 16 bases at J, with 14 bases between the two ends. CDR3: CASSLVGRVGFF. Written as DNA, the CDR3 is TGTGCCAGCAGCTTAGTCGGCAGGGTCGGATTCTTC.

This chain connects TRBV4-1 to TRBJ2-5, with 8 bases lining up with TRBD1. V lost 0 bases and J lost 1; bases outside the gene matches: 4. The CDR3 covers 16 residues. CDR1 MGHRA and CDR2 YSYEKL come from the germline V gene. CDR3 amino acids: CASSQELTGGQETQYF. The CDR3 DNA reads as TGCGCCAGCAGCCAAGAACTAACAGGGGGCCAAGAGACCCAGTACTTC.

The CDR3 bases are TGCGCCAGCAGATCCGGGACATCCCCGTCAGAGACCCAGTACTTC. Encoded protein: CASRSGTSPSETQYF. The chain has TRBV5-1 and TRBJ2-5; TRBD1 is a possible D gene (6 bases). Germline V CDR1 and CDR2: SGHRS, YFSETQ. Trimming took off 5 bases at V and 4 bases at J, with 18 bases between the two ends. The CDR3 covers 15 residues.

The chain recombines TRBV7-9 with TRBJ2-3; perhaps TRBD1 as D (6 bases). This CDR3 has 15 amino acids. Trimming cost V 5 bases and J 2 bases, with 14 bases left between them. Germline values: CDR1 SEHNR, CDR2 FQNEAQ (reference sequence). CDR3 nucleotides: TGTGCCAGCAGCCCGATCAGGGGAAACACAGATACGCAGTATTTT. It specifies CASSPIRGNTDTQYF.

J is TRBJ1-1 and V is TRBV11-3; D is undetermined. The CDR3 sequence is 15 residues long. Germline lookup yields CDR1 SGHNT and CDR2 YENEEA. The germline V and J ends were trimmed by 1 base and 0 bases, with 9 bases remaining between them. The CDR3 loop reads CASSLVTGVNTEAFF. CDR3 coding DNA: TGTGCCAGCAGCTTAGTAACGGGAGTGAACACTGAAGCTTTCTTT.

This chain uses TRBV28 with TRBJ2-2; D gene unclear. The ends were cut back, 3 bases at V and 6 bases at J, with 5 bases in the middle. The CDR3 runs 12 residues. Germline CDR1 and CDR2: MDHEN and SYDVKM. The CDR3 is CASSLVAGELFF. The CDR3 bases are TGTGCCAGCAGTTTGGTAGCCGGGGAGCTGTTTTTT.

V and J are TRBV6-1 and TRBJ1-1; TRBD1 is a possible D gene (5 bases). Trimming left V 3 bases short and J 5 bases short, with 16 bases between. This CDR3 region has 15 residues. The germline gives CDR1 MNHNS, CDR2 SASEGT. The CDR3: CASSDRAEVSTEAFF. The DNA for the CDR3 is TGTGCCAGCAGTGACAGGGCAGAGGTCTCGACTGAAGCTTTCTTT.

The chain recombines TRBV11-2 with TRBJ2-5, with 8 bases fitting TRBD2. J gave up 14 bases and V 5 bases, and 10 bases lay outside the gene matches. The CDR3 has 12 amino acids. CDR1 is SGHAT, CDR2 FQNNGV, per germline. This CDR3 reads CASSLRTGGGYF. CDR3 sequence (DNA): TGTGCCAGCAGCCTCCGGACGGGGGGGGGATACTTC.

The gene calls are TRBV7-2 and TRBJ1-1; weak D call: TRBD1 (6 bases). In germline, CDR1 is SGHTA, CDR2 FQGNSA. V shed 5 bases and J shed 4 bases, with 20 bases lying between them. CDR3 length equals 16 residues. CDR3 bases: TGTGCCAGCAGCCTGGGGGCGATCACGTTGAGCACTGAAGCTTTCTTT. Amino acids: CASSLGAITLSTEAFF.